This T cell receptor (beta chain) appears in the sequencing data of a study of T cell responses to AZD1222 COVID-19 vaccine. Using immunoSEQ multiplex PCR, the repertoire was profiled, and TCRdb retains in-frame clones only, with some absent. Of roughly 150,000 clones in the sample, approximately 88% were seen once. On this clone: What it binds is not known.

Study-level points and caveats: The sample set comprised mostly white British donors with more females, and clonal diversity was possibly underestimated. Increased Spike-specific TCR breadth and depth were observed after two AZD1222 doses. Reportedly, close to half of spike-specific TCRs are directed against unmutated variant regions.

The clonotype originates from an adult in good health. The sequencing used peripheral blood, collected on day 0 of MenACWY control vaccination.

The CDR3 loop reads CASSEAPFQETQYF. CDR3 nucleotides: TGTGCCAGCAGCGAGGCCCCTTTCCAAGAGACCCAGTACTTC. V is TRBV9 and J is TRBJ2-5; D not certain. The germline V gene encodes CDR1 SGDLS and CDR2 YYNGEE. V gave up 3 bases and J gave up 1 base, with 10 bases separating them. The CDR3 extends over 14 amino acids. Variable domain in full (rest from reference TRBV9 and TRBJ2-5): DSGVTQTPKHLITATGQRVTLRCSPRSGDLSVYWYQQSLDQGLQFLIQYYNGEERAKGNILERFSAQQFPDLHSELNLSSLELGDSALYFCASSEAPFQETQYFGPGTRLLVL.